The 23 T cell receptor beta chains listed next were all sequenced from one sample in a study of metastatic and nonmetastatic thyroid tumors. TCRdb re-analyzed the PCR reads using MiXCR. This sample has some 21,000 clones, with roughly 21% found just once. Each patient came to thyroid surgery without any prior treatment (of any kind). Sequenced input: blood. The receptors derive from a female donor with papillary thyroid cancer or a benign thyroid nodule (not recorded which). Some clones in this sample may be carry-over from other donors' samples.

The chain is built from TRBV20-1 and TRBJ1-1, with TRBD1 as a possible D gene (6 bases). Per germline, CDR1 DFQATT and CDR2 SNEGSKA (reference sequence). Trimming pared 5 bases from V and 7 bases from J, leaving 17 bases between. The CDR3 spans 13 residues. CDR3 sequence: CSAHTDSPVEAFF. The CDR3 DNA is TGCAGTGCTCATACGGACAGTCCCGTTGAAGCTTTCTTT.

This clone appeared many times. CDR3 nucleotide sequence: TGCGCCAGCAGCCAACCGACAGGGGCGGTCAATCAGCCCCAGCATTTT. It yields the protein CASSQPTGAVNQPQHF. The V call is TRBV4-1, the J call TRBJ1-5, with 8 positions matching TRBD1. The J segment lost 3 bases and the V segment lost 2 bases, leaving 6 bases of the junction unmatched. The CDR3 is 16 residues long. The germline CDR1 and CDR2 sequences are MGHRA and YSYEKL.

This clone showed up many times. The chain has TRBV7-8 and TRBJ1-2; possible D gene TRBD1, 5 bases. This CDR3 is 13 amino acids long. Germline V gives CDR1 SGHVS, CDR2 FQNEAQ. Between the trimmed V and J ends, which lost 5 bases and 5 bases, there was a span of 12 bases. CDR3 amino acids: CASSHESGYGYTF. In DNA, the CDR3 is TGTGCCAGCAGCCACGAGTCAGGGTATGGCTACACCTTC. Filled out from reference TRBV7-8 and TRBJ1-2, the complete variable domain reads GAGVSQSPRYKVAKRGQDVALRCDPISGHVSLFWYQQALGQGPEFLTYFQNEAQLDKSGLPSDRFFAERPEGSVSTLKIQRTQQEDSAVYLCASSHESGYGYTFGSGTRLTVV.

The rearrangement joins TRBV4-2 to TRBJ2-2; a possible D gene is TRBD2 (6 bases). V was trimmed by 3 bases and J by 6 bases, leaving 14 bases between them. The CDR3 sequence is 15 residues long. Germline V gives CDR1 LGHNA, CDR2 YNFKEQ. The CDR3 bases are TGTGCCAGCAGCCAGTACCTTCGGGAGTCCGGGGAGCTGTTTTTT. This codes for CASSQYLRESGELFF.

The CDR3 region is CAWRHKGGTEAFF. DNA of the CDR3: TGTGCCTGGAGGCACAAGGGGGGAACTGAAGCTTTCTTT. The genes are TRBV30 and TRBJ1-1, with a weak D call TRBD1 (6 bases). The germline gives CDR1 GTSNPN, CDR2 SVGIG (reference sequence). V lost 3 bases and J lost 5, with 13 bases in between. This CDR3 comprises 13 residues.

This sequence joins TRBV6-1 and TRBJ1-5; D perhaps matches TRBD1 (6 bases). Germline V gene sequence: CDR1 MNHNS, CDR2 SASEGT. V was clipped by 4 bases and J by 5 bases, with 18 bases between them. CDR3 size: 16 residues. The chain's CDR3 is CASSGIGTRIYQPQHF. The CDR3 DNA is TGTGCCAGCAGTGGTATTGGGACACGGATCTATCAGCCCCAGCATTTT.

Judged by abundance, this clone is medium-sized. The V gene is TRBV6-5, the J gene TRBJ1-3; 10 nucleotides line up with TRBD1. Germline-derived CDR1 and CDR2 are MNHEY and SVGAGI. After removal of 0 bases from V and 2 bases from J, the junction contained 7 bases not matched to a gene. This CDR3 is 18 amino acids long. The CDR3 region has the DNA TGTGCCAGCAGTTACTCATCCCGACAGGGGGCGACTGGAAACACCATATATTTT. Its protein is CASSYSSRQGATGNTIYF.

This clone was seen more than once but under ten times. V is TRBV28 and J is TRBJ1-2; possible D gene TRBD1, 5 bases. The germline V gene encodes CDR1 MDHEN and CDR2 SYDVKM. V dropped 2 bases and J dropped 5 bases, with 18 bases sitting between them. The CDR3 sequence is 16 residues long. DNA for the CDR3: TGTGCCAGCAGTTTAGGTTCCGGCAGGGAGAGATATGGCTACACCTTC. Translated: CASSLGSGRERYGYTF.

In its sample, this clone was seen a few times. This chain joins TRBV28 and TRBJ2-2, with D maybe TRBD1 (5 bases). Between the trimmed V and J ends, which lost 4 bases and 7 bases, there was a span of 10 bases. CDR3 length equals 13 residues. Germline V gives CDR1 MDHEN, CDR2 SYDVKM. Here the CDR3 reads CASSSGHGGELFF. The CDR3, as DNA: TGTGCCAGCAGTTCCGGACACGGCGGGGAGCTGTTTTTT.

This clone was detected ten times or more. This chain links TRBV18 with TRBJ1-5; D is ambiguous. The germline V gene has CDR1 KGHSH and CDR2 LQKENI. V lost 4 bases to trimming and J lost 4 bases, with 14 bases between them. This CDR3 comprises 15 residues. Here the CDR3 reads CASSHAVGGNQPQHF. CDR3 bases: TGTGCCAGCTCACATGCTGTGGGTGGTAATCAGCCCCAGCATTTT.

This clone was observed many times. The chain combines TRBV28 with TRBJ2-3, with D maybe TRBD1 (7 bases). Germline values: CDR1 MDHEN, CDR2 SYDVKM. CDR3 size: 15 residues. V was trimmed by 1 base and J by 4 bases, leaving 12 bases between them. The CDR3 sequence is CASSLSTGEADTQYF. In DNA, the CDR3 is TGTGCCAGCAGTTTATCCACAGGGGAGGCAGATACGCAGTATTTT. Variable domain in full (rest from reference TRBV28 and TRBJ2-3): DVKVTQSSRYLVKRTGEKVFLECVQDMDHENMFWYRQDPGLGLRLIYFSYDVKMKEKGDIPEGYSVSREKKERFSLILESASTNQTSMYLCASSLSTGEADTQYFGPGTRLTVL.

This clone has a count of ten or more. The chain uses TRBV20-1 and TRBJ2-3; 7 bases map to TRBD2. Unmatched junction bases numbered 6, after V lost 0 bases and J lost 3 bases. The CDR3 covers 15 residues. Germline V gene sequence: CDR1 DFQATT, CDR2 SNEGSKA (reference sequence). The CDR3 DNA reads as TGCAGTGCTAGAGATTGGGACTATTTGACAGATACGCAGTATTTT. Translation gives CSARDWDYLTDTQYF.

The chain has TRBV30 and TRBJ2-7; TRBD2 agrees at 15 bases. Trimming at V came to 4 bases and at J to 6 bases, leaving 7 bases not matched to a gene. The CDR3 totals 15 residues. Germline V gene lookup returns CDR1 GTSNPN and CDR2 SVGIG (reference sequence). The chain's CDR3 is CAWTRTSGRAREQYF. The CDR3 nucleotides read TGTGCCTGGACCAGGACTAGCGGGAGGGCCCGCGAGCAGTACTTC.

This clone is labeled medium-sized. The V and J genes are TRBV7-3 and TRBJ2-1; TRBD2 is a possible D gene (6 bases). The CDR3 sequence is 14 residues long. Trimming removed 0 bases from V and 5 bases from J, with 8 bases in between. Germline V CDR1 and CDR2: SGHTA, FQGTGA. The CDR3: CASSLTRRDNEQFF. The CDR3 coding sequence is TGTGCCAGCAGCTTAACGAGGAGGGACAATGAGCAGTTCTTC.

In its sample, this clone was seen many times. The sample contains more than one DNA sequence encoding this CDR3. The chain uses TRBV7-6 and TRBJ2-7; unclear D gene. Trimming took off 5 bases at V and 0 bases at J, with 11 bases between the two ends. The CDR3 extends over 14 amino acids. Germline V gene lookup returns CDR1 SGHVS and CDR2 FNYEAQ. The CDR3 is CASSTDGNSYEQYF. CDR3 nucleotide sequence: TGTGCCAGCAGCACGGACGGAAACTCCTACGAGCAGTACTTC. Using reference TRBV7-6 and TRBJ2-7 for the parts outside the CDR3, the full variable domain is GAGVSQSPRYKVTKRGQDVALRCDPISGHVSLYWYRQALGQGPEFLTYFNYEAQQDKSGLPNDRFSAERPEGSISTLTIQRTEQRDSAMYRCASSTDGNSYEQYFGPGTRLTVT.

Judged by abundance, this clone is medium-sized (0.01 to 0.1%). The rearrangement links TRBV12-3 or TRBV12-4 to TRBJ2-5; TRBD1 might be the D (6 bases). V dropped 2 bases and J dropped 5 bases, with 12 bases sitting between them. This CDR3 comprises 14 residues. The CDR3 region has the DNA TGTGCCAGCAGTTTATACAGGGTTGGGGAGACCCAGTACTTC. Translating gives CASSLYRVGETQYF.

Sample share makes this clone medium-sized. The chain employs TRBV6-2 or TRBV6-3 and TRBJ2-7; the match to TRBD2 covers 7 bases. V dropped 6 bases and J dropped 3; count of bases not matched to a gene: 8. Germline V gene sequence: CDR1 MNHEY, CDR2 SVGEGT. This CDR3 is built from 14 residues. The CDR3 sequence: CASRAQGGSYEQYF. In nucleotides, the CDR3 is TGTGCCAGCAGGGCTCAGGGAGGGAGCTACGAGCAGTACTTC.

The chain has TRBV5-4 and TRBJ1-6; D is ambiguous. The CDR3 contains 16 residues. Deletions cut 6 bases from V and 1 base from J, with 14 bases between. From germline, CDR1 is SGHNT and CDR2 YYREEE (reference sequence). CDR3 nucleotides: TGTGCCAGCATCTCGGGGTGGGTTTCCTATAATTCACCCCTCCACTTT. This encodes CASISGWVSYNSPLHF.

The J gene is TRBJ2-2, the V gene TRBV6-1; D uncertain. The CDR3 extends over 16 amino acids. The ends were cut back, 9 bases at V and 0 bases at J, with 17 bases in the middle. CDR1 is MNHNS, CDR2 SASEGT, per germline. CDR3 loop: CASSRETNSNTGELFF. The CDR3 DNA is TGTGCCAGTTCGAGAGAGACAAATTCGAACACCGGGGAGCTGTTTTTT.

This clone was found many times. CDR3: CASSYEGFGRGNEQFF. The CDR3 bases are TGTGCCAGCAGTTACGAGGGTTTTGGTCGCGGGAATGAGCAGTTCTTC. The chain has TRBV6-2 or TRBV6-3 and TRBJ2-1, with D perhaps TRBD2 (5 bases). The CDR3 contains 16 residues. Deletions cut 2 bases from V and 7 bases from J, with 18 bases between. CDR1 and CDR2 from the germline V gene are MNHEY and SVGEGT.

This clone was seen just once. This chain connects TRBV4-3 to TRBJ1-1, with TRBD1 identical over 7 bases. This CDR3 is built from 14 residues. CDR1 and CDR2 (germline): LGHNA, YSLEER. With 4 bases clipped from V and 11 bases from J, the junction kept 13 bases outside the gene matches. Here the CDR3 reads CASSPGQEVVDAFF. DNA for the CDR3: TGCGCCAGCAGCCCCGGACAGGAGGTCGTTGACGCTTTCTTT.

The chain recombines TRBV20-1 with TRBJ1-5; tentatively, D is TRBD1 (6 bases). CDR1 is DFQATT and CDR2 is SNEGSKA in the germline V gene (reference sequence). Trimming left V 0 bases short and J 0 bases short, with 12 bases between. The CDR3 loop spans 16 amino acids. The CDR3 DNA follows: TGCAGTGCTAGAGATGGGGGGGGCCTTAGCAATCAGCCCCAGCATTTT. Translating gives CSARDGGGLSNQPQHF.

This clone was detected many times. The chain uses TRBV9 and TRBJ2-7; D uncertain. This CDR3 is 14 amino acids long. Trimming took 4 bases from V and 0 from J, leaving 11 bases between them. Germline CDR1 and CDR2: SGDLS and YYNGEE. Here the CDR3 reads CASSPHPGSYEQYF. The CDR3 DNA sequence: TGTGCCAGCAGCCCTCACCCAGGCTCCTACGAGCAGTACTTC.